This is a list of T cell receptor beta chains from one sample in a study of Ad26.COV2.S vaccination and SARS-CoV-2 variants. TCRdb's table, derived via immunoSEQ multiplex PCR, lists solely in-frame clones and lacks some. In the table there are about 350,000 clones, 85% to 90% of which are singletons. Sample: peripheral blood, taken in a trial of Ad26.COV2.S vaccine versus placebo. The receptors were gathered from a person between 18 and 60 years old who received the Ad26.COV2.S COVID-19 vaccine or a placebo. CDR3s include the opening cysteine and the closing phenylalanine or tryptophan. D genes are given only for firm matches. Clone size is not always given. Where it is, it says once, few, many or a class for expanded clones.

-,TRBJ1-3,TRBD1,TRBV10-3,TGTGCCATCAATAACAGGGGTTCTGGAAACACCATATATTTT,CAINNRGSGNTIYF
-,TRBJ1-1,-,TRBV2,TGTGCCAGCACGTCGACTCTGGACACTGAAGCTTTCTTT,CASTSTLDTEAFF
-,TRBJ1-1,-,TRBV12-3/TRBV12-4,TGTGCCAGCAGCTCTTCCACGAACACTGAAGCTTTCTTT,CASSSSTNTEAFF
once,TRBJ2-3,-,TRBV27,TGTGCCAGCAGTTGGGGGGATACGCAGTATTTT,CASSWGDTQYF
-,TRBJ1-6,TRBD1,TRBV14,TGTGCCAGCAGCCAAGATGCAGGGGGTTACTCACCCCTCCACTTT,CASSQDAGGYSPLHF
-,TRBJ1-1,TRBD1,TRBV19,TGTGCCAGTAACGACCGACAGGGTTGGGGGGACACTGAAGCTTTCTTT,CASNDRQGWGDTEAFF
-,TRBJ1-1,TRBD1,TRBV29-1,TGCAGCGTTGGGGCAGGGGGCACTGAAGCTTTCTTT,CSVGAGGTEAFF
few,TRBJ2-3,TRBD2,TRBV6-2/TRBV6-3,TGTGCCAGCAGTTACTCCCCGGGACTAGCGGCTAGCACAGATACGCAGTATTTT,CASSYSPGLAASTDTQYF
once,TRBJ2-5,-,TRBV3-1/TRBV3-2,TGTGCCAGCAGCCAAGAACCGGGCCCCCAAGAGACCCAGTACTTC,CASSQEPGPQETQYF
-,TRBJ1-1,-,TRBV10-3,TGTGCCATCAGTGAATTTATCATAGGGGGACAATCGAACACTGAAGCTTTCTTT,CAISEFIIGGQSNTEAFF
once,TRBJ1-1,-,TRBV19,TGTGCCAGTAGTAGGACGAACACTGAAGCTTTCTTT,CASSRTNTEAFF
-,TRBJ1-6,-,TRBV14,TGTGCCAGCAGCCAAGTGACAGCTCAGTCACCCCTCCACTTT,CASSQVTAQSPLHF
-,TRBJ2-1,-,TRBV27,TGTGCCAGCAGCCTTATCCCCTTAGCATACAATGAGCAGTTCTTC,CASSLIPLAYNEQFF
-,TRBJ1-6,TRBD1,TRBV6-5,TGTGCCAGCGACCCTCAGGGGGCTCGTGGTTCACCCCTCCACTTT,CASDPQGARGSPLHF
-,TRBJ2-7,-,TRBV2,TGTGCCAGCAGGGGAGATCTCTACGAGCAGTACTTC,CASRGDLYEQYF
-,TRBJ2-7,-,TRBV4-1,TGCGCCAGCAGCCAAGATAGGGCAGCCAGCTCCTACGAGCAGTACTTC,CASSQDRAASSYEQYF
once,TRBJ2-2,-,TRBV15,TGTGCCACCAGCAGAGATGGTGAAGCGGAAGACACCGGGGAGCTGTTTTTT,CATSRDGEAEDTGELFF
-,TRBJ2-3,-,TRBV19,TGTGCCAGTAGTAGAGTGAAAGGACAGAGCACAGATACGCAGTATTTT,CASSRVKGQSTDTQYF
-,TRBJ1-1,-,TRBV5-1,TGCGCCAGCAGCTTGACCGACGGAAGGAACACTGAAGCTTTCTTT,CASSLTDGRNTEAFF
-,TRBJ2-5,TRBD1,TRBV19,TGTGCCAGTAGCCTCAGGGGGGAGACCCAGTACTTC,CASSLRGETQYF
-,TRBJ1-2,-,TRBV18,TGTGCCAGCTCACCACCTTTGACAGCCCCCGACTATGGCTACACCTTC,CASSPPLTAPDYGYTF
-,TRBJ1-3,-,TRBV29-1,TGCAGCGTACAACACTCTGGAAACACCATATATTTT,CSVQHSGNTIYF
once,TRBJ2-7,-,TRBV18,TGTGCCAGCTCACCACCGGGGGGGGCGAGGGTGTTCTACGAGCAGTACTTC,CASSPPGGARVFYEQYF
-,TRBJ2-2,-,TRBV15,TGTGCCACGGCCCGGGATCATCCGAACACCGGGGAGCTGTTTTTT,CATARDHPNTGELFF
-,TRBJ2-6,TRBD2,TRBV3-1/TRBV3-2,TGTGCCAGCAGCCAAGATACAATAGCGGGGAGGGGCTCAGGGGCCAACGTCCTGACTTTC,CASSQDTIAGRGSGANVLTF
-,TRBJ1-1,-,TRBV28,TGTGCCACCGACAGGAAGAACACTGAAGCTTTCTTT,CATDRKNTEAFF
-,TRBJ1-1,-,TRBV6-5,TGTGCCAGCAGTTACGGGCCTCGGCGAACTGAAGCTTTCTTT,CASSYGPRRTEAFF
-,TRBJ1-1,-,TRBV19,TGTGCCAGTAGTATATTTGAGAACACTGAAGCTTTCTTT,CASSIFENTEAFF
-,TRBJ2-2,TRBD1,TRBV4-1,TGCGCCAGCAGCCCGACAGGGCTTGTAACCGGGGAGCTGTTTTTT,CASSPTGLVTGELFF
-,TRBJ1-3,-,TRBV6-6,TGTGCCAGCAGTTACTCGTCTGGAAACACCATATATTTT,CASSYSSGNTIYF
-,TRBJ1-1,-,TRBV19,TGTGCCAGTACAAAGGACCGGAACACTGAAGCTTTCTTT,CASTKDRNTEAFF
-,TRBJ1-1,TRBD1,TRBV3-1/TRBV3-2,TGTGCCAGCAGTCCCACCGGGACAGGAGGCACTGAAGCTTTCTTT,CASSPTGTGGTEAFF
-,TRBJ1-1,TRBD1,TRBV5-1,TGCGCCAGCAGCCCGGACAGGGGGCGTATAATCGCTTTCTTT,CASSPDRGRIIAFF
-,TRBJ2-7,-,TRBV19,TGTGCCAGTAGCCCGGGACATCCCTACGAGCAGTACTTC,CASSPGHPYEQYF
-,TRBJ2-1,-,TRBV9,TGTGCCAGCAGCGCAACACAGGTAAATGAGCAGTTCTTC,CASSATQVNEQFF
-,TRBJ2-3,-,TRBV2,TGTGCCAGCAGTGACCCCCGGGGCAACGGCGCAGATACGCAGTATTTT,CASSDPRGNGADTQYF
-,TRBJ1-6,-,TRBV4-1,TGCGCCAGCAGCCGCGGCCAGGTGGAAAATTCACCCCTCCACTTT,CASSRGQVENSPLHF
-,TRBJ2-7,TRBD1,TRBV18,TGTGCCAGCTCACCAACGGGACAGGTATCGACCTACGAGCAGTACTTC,CASSPTGQVSTYEQYF
-,TRBJ2-7,TRBD2,TRBV6-2/TRBV6-3,TGTGCCAGCAGTTACTCCCCTAGCGGGAGGGCGGCGCACGAGCAGTACTTC,CASSYSPSGRAAHEQYF
-,TRBJ1-3,-,TRBV5-1,TGCGCCAGCAGCTTGGACCAGGGCGCGGGAAACACCATATATTTT,CASSLDQGAGNTIYF
once,TRBJ2-3,-,TRBV27,TGTGCCAGCAGTTTTGTGGGGCAAGATACGCAGTATTTT,CASSFVGQDTQYF